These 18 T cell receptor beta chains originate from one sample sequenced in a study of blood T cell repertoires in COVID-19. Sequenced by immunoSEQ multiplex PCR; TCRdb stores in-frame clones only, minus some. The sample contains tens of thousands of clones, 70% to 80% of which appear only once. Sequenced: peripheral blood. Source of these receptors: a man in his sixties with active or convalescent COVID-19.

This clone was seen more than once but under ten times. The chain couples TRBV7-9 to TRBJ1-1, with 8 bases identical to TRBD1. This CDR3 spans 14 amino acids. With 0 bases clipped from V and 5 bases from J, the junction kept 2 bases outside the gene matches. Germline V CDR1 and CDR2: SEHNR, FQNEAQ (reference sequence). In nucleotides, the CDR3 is TGTGCCAGCAGCTTAGCACAGGGGGAAACTGAAGCTTTCTTT. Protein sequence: CASSLAQGETEAFF.

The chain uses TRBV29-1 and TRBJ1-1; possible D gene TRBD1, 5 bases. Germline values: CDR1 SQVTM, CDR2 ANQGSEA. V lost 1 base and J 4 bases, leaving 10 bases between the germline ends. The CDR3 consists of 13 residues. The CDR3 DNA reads TGCAGCGTTGAAGGGGGAAGGGGCACTGAAGCTTTCTTT. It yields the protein CSVEGGRGTEAFF. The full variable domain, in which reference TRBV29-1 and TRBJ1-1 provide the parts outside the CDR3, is SAVISQKPSRDICQRGTSLTIQCQVDSQVTMMFWYRQQPGQSLTLIATANQGSEATYESGFVIDKFPISRPNLTFSTLTVSNMSPEDSSIYLCSVEGGRGTEAFFGQGTRLTVV.

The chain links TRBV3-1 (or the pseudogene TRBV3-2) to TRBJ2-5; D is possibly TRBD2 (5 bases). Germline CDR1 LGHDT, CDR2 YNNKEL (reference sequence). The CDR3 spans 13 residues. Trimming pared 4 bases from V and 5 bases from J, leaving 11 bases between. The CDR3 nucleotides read TGTGCCAGCAGCCCACCCGGGGTGGAGACCCAGTACTTC. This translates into CASSPPGVETQYF.

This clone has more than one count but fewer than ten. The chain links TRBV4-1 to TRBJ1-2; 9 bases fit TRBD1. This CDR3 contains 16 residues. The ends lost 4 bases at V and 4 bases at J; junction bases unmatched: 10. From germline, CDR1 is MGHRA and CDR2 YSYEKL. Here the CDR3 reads CASSPTQGAPGYGYTF. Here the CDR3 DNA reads TGCGCCAGCAGCCCTACACAGGGGGCGCCGGGCTATGGCTACACCTTC.

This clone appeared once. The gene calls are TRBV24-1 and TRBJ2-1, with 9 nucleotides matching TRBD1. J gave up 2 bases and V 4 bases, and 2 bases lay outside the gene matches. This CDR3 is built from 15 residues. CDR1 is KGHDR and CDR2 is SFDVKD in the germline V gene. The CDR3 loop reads CATSERQGAYNEQFF. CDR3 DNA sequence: TGTGCCACCAGTGAACGACAGGGGGCCTACAATGAGCAGTTCTTC.

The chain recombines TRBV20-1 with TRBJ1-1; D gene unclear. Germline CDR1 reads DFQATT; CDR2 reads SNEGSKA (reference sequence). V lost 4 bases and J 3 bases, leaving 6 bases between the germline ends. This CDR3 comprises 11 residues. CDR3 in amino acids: CSATTDTEAFF. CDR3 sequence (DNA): TGCAGTGCTACAACGGACACTGAAGCTTTCTTT.

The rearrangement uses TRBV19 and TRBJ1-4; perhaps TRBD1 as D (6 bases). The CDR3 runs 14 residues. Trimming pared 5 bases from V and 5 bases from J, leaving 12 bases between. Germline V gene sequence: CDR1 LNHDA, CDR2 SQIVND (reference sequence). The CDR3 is CASSSKDSNEKLFF. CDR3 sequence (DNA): TGTGCCAGTAGTTCCAAGGACAGCAATGAAAAACTGTTTTTT.

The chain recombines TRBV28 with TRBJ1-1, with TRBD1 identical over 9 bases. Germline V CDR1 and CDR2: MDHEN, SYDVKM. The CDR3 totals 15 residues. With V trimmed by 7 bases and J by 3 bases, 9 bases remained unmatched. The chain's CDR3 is CASNTGGRWDTEAFF. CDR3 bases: TGTGCCAGCAATACAGGGGGCCGGTGGGACACTGAAGCTTTCTTT.

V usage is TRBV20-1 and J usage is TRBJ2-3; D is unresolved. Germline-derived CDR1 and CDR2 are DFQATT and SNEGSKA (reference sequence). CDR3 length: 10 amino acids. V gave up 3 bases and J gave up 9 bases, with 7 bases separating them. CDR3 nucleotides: TGCAGTGCTAGTCTATTCACGCAGTATTTT. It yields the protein CSASLFTQYF.

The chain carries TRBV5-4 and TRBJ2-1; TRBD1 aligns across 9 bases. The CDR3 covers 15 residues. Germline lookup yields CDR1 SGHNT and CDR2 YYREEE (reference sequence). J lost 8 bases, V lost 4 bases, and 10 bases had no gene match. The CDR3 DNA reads TGTGCCAGCAGCCCTAGGGCGGACAGGGGCGATGAGCAGTTCTTC. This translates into CASSPRADRGDEQFF.

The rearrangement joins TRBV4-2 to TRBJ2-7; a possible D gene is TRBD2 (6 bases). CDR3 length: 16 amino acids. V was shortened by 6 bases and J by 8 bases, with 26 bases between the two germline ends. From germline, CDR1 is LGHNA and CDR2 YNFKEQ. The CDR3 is CASSSSAQRVSYQQYF. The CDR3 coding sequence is TGTGCCAGCAGTTCCTCAGCCCAGCGGGTGAGTTATCAGCAGTACTTC.

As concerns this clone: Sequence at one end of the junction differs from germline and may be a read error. CDR3 bases: TGTGCCAGCAGCTTACGCCCCGACCCCCGCCAGGCATTTTTC. Translation gives CASSLRPDPRQAFF. This sequence joins TRBV7-9 and TRBJ2-7; no firm D call. CDR3 length: 14 residues. The germline CDR1 and CDR2 sequences are SEHNR and FQNEAQ (reference sequence).

Here the CDR3 reads CASSTRGSYTGELFF. CDR3 nucleotides: TGTGCCAGCAGCACCAGGGGATCTTACACCGGGGAGCTGTTTTTT. V gene TRBV13 combines with J gene TRBJ2-2; perhaps TRBD1 as D (6 bases). From germline, CDR1 is PRHDT and CDR2 FYEKMQ (reference sequence). The CDR3 sequence is 15 residues long. The V and J ends lost 5 bases and 3 bases respectively, with 13 bases between them.

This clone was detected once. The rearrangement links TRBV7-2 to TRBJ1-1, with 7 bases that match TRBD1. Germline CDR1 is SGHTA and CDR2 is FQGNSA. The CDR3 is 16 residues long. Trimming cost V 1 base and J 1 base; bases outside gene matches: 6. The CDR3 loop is CASSLGQTGPNTEAFF. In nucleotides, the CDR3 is TGTGCCAGCAGCTTAGGGCAGACAGGGCCGAACACTGAAGCTTTCTTT.

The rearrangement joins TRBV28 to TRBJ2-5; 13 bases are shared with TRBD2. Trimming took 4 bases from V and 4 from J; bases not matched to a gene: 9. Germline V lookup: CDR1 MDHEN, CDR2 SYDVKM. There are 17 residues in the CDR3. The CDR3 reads CASSSYTGLAGLETQYF. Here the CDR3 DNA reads TGTGCCAGCAGTTCCTACACGGGACTAGCGGGGCTAGAGACCCAGTACTTC.

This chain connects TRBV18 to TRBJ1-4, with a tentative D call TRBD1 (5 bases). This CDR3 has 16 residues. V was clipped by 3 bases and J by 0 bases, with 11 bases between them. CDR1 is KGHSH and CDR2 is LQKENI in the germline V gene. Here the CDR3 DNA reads TGTGCCAGCTCACCGGTGACAGCCGCAACTAATGAAAAACTGTTTTTT. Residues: CASSPVTAATNEKLFF.

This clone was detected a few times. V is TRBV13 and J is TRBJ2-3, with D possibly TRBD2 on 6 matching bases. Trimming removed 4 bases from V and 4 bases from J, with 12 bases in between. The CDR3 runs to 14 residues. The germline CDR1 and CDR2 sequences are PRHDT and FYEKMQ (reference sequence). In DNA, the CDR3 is TGTGCCAGCAGCTCAACCGGGACTGCAGATACGCAGTATTTT. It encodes CASSSTGTADTQYF.

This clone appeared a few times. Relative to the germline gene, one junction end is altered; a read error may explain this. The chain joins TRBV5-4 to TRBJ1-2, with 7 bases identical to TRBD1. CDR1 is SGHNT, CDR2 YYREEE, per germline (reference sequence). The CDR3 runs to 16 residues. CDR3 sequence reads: CASTLALGTANYGYTF. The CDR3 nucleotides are TGTGCCAGCACCTTGGCGTTGGGGACAGCTAACTATGGCTACACCTTC.